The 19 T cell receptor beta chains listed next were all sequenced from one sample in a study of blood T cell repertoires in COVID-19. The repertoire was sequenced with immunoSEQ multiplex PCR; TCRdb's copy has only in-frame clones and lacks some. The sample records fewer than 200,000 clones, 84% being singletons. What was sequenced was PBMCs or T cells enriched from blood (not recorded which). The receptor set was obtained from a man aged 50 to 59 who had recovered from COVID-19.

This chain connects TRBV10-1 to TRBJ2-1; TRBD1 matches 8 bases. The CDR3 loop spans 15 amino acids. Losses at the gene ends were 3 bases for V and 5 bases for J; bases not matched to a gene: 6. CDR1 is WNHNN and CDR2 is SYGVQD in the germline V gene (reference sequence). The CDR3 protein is CASSDGGQGHNEQFF. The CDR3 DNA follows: TGCGCCAGCAGTGATGGTGGACAGGGTCACAATGAGCAGTTCTTC.

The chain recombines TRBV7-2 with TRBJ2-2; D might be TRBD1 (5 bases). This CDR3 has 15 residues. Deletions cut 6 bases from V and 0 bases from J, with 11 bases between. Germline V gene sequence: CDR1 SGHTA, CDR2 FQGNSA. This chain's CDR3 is CASRIRATNTGELFF. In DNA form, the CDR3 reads TGTGCCAGCAGGATCAGGGCTACGAACACCGGGGAGCTGTTTTTT.

The CDR3 spells CSVVRDRTYEQYF. The DNA of the CDR3 is TGCAGCGTCGTCCGGGACAGAACCTACGAGCAGTACTTC. V is TRBV29-1 and J is TRBJ2-7, with 7 bases identical to TRBD1. CDR3 length: 13 residues. Germline CDR1 SQVTM, CDR2 ANQGSEA. V shed 6 bases and J 2 bases; nucleotides not matched to a gene: 7.

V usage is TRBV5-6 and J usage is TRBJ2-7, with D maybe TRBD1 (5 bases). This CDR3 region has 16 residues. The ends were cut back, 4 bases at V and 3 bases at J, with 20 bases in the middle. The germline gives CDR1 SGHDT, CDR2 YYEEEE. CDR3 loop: CASSLRSGNTFYEQYF. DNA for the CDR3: TGTGCCAGCAGCCTGAGGTCAGGGAACACGTTCTACGAGCAGTACTTC.

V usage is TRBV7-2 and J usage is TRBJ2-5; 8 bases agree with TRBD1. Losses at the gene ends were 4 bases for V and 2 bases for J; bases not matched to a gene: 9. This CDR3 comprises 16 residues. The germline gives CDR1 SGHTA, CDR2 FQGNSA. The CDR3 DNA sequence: TGTGCCAGCAGCTCTCTCGACAGGGGATATCAAGAGACCCAGTACTTC. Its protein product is CASSSLDRGYQETQYF.

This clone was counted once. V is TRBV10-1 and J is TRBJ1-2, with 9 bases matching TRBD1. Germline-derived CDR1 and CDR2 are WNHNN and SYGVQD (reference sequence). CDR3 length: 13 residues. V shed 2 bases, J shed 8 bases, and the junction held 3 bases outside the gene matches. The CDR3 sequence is CASSEGTGSGYTF. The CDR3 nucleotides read TGCGCCAGCAGTGAGGGGACAGGGAGCGGCTACACCTTC.

CDR3 region: CASSAGGVSGNEQFF. The CDR3, as DNA: TGTGCCAGCAGCGCGGGTGGGGTATCGGGGAATGAGCAGTTCTTC. The chain has TRBV5-5 and TRBJ2-1; weak D call: TRBD2 (5 bases). CDR1 is SGHKS, CDR2 YYEKEE, per germline (reference sequence). V lost 4 bases and J 7 bases, leaving 18 bases between the germline ends. The length of the CDR3 is 15 residues.

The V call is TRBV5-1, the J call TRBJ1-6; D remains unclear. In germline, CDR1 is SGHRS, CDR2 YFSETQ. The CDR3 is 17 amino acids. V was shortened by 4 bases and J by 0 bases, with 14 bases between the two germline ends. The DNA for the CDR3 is TGCGCCAGCAGCCGAGACGGGAGAAGCTCCTATAATTCACCCCTCCACTTT. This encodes CASSRDGRSSYNSPLHF.

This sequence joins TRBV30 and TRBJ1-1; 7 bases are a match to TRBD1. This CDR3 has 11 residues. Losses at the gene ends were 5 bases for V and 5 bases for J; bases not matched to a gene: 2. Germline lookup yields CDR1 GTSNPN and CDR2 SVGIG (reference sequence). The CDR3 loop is CAWDRATEAFF. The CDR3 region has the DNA TGTGCCTGGGACAGGGCGACTGAAGCTTTCTTT. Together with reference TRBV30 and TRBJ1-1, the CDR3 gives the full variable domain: SQTIHQWPATLVQPVGSPLSLECTVEGTSNPNLYWYRQAAGRGLQLLFYSVGIGQISSEVPQNLSASRPQDRQFILSSKKLLLSDSGFYLCAWDRATEAFFGQGTRLTVV.

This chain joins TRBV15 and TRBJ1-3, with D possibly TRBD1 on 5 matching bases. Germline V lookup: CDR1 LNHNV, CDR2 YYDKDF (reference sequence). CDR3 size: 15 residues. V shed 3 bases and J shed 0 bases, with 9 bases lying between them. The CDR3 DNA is TGTGCCACCAGCAGGGCGGGGGACTCTGGAAACACCATATATTTT. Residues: CATSRAGDSGNTIYF.

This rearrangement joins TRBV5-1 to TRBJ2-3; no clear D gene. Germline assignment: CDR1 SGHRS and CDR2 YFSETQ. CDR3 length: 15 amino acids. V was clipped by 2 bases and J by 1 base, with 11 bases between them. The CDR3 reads CASSFGRVGTDTQYF. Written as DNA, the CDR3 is TGCGCCAGCAGCTTTGGGCGCGTAGGCACAGATACGCAGTATTTT. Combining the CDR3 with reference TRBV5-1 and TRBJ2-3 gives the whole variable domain KAGVTQTPRYLIKTRGQQVTLSCSPISGHRSVSWYQQTPGQGLQFLFEYFSETQRNKGNFPGRFSGRQFSNSRSEMNVSTLELGDSALYLCASSFGRVGTDTQYFGPGTRLTVL.

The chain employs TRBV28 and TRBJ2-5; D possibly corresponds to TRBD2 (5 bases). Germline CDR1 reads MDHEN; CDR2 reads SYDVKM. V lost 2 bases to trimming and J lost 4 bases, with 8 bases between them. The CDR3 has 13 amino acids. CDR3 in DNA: TGTGCCAGCAGTTTAGGGGAGATAGAGACCCAGTACTTC. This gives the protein CASSLGEIETQYF.

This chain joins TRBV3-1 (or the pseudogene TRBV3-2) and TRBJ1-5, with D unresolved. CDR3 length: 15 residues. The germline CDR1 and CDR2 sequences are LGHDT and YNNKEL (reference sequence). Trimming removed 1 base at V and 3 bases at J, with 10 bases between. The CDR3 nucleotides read TGTGCCAGCAGCCAAGGGAGCGGAAACAATCAGCCCCAGCATTTT. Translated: CASSQGSGNNQPQHF.

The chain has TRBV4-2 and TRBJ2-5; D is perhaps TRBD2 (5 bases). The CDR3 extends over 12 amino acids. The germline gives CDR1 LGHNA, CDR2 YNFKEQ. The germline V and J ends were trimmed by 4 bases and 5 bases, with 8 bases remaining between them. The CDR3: CASSPTGETQYF. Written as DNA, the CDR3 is TGTGCCAGCAGCCCAACGGGGGAGACCCAGTACTTC.

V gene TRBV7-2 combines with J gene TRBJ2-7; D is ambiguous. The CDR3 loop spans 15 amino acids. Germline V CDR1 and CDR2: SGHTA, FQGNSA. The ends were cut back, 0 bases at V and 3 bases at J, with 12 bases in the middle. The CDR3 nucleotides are TGTGCCAGCAGCTTAGCTGTCAATACAGACTACGAGCAGTACTTC. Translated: CASSLAVNTDYEQYF.

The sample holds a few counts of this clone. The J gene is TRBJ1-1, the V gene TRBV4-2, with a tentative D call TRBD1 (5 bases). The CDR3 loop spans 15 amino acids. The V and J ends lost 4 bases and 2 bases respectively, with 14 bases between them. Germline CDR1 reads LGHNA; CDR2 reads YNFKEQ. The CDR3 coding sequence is TGTGCCAGCAGCCCCGGGGGGAGACAAAACACTGAAGCTTTCTTT. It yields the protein CASSPGGRQNTEAFF.

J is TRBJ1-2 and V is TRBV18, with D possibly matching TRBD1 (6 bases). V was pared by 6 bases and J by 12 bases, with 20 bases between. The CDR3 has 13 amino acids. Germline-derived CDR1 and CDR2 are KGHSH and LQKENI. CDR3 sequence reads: CASSSIQGISDTF. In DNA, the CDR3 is TGTGCCAGCTCTTCGATACAGGGTATAAGTGACACCTTC.

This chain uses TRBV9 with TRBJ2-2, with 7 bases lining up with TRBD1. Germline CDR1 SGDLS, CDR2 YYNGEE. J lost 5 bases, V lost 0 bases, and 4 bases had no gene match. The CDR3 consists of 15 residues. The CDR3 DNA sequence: TGTGCCAGCAGCGTAGGGGGACAGCCTACCGGGGAGCTGTTTTTT. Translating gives CASSVGGQPTGELFF.

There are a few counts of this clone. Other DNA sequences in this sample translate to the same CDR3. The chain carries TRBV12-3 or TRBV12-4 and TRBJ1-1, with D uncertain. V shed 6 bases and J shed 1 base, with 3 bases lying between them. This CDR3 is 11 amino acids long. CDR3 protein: CASSRNTEAFF. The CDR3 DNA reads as TGTGCCAGCAGCCGGAACACTGAAGCTTTCTTT.